These 30 T cell receptor beta chains were all obtained from the same sample, sequenced in a study of OX40 agonist ivuxolimab in advanced cancers. Some clones are missing from TCRdb's copy, which holds only in-frame ones; the method was immunoSEQ multiplex PCR. This table holds 75,000 to 90,000 clones, about 89% found once. Sequenced here: CD4+ or CD8+ T cells sorted from blood, sampled in a trial of the OX40 agonist ivuxolimab. The receptors here all came from an adult with an advanced solid tumor such as melanoma, head and neck, liver or kidney cancer.

The chain is built from TRBV28 and TRBJ2-1; D is ambiguous. V was clipped by 6 bases and J by 2 bases, with 8 bases between them. CDR1 is MDHEN, CDR2 SYDVKM, per germline. The CDR3 length is 13 residues. CDR3: CASRVGPYNEQFF. DNA for the CDR3: TGTGCCAGCAGGGTAGGACCCTACAATGAGCAGTTCTTC.

The chain couples TRBV6-6 to TRBJ2-3, with 7 bases aligning to TRBD1. Germline CDR1 is MNHNY and CDR2 is SVGAGI (reference sequence). This CDR3 spans 16 amino acids. The V gene end was trimmed by 4 bases and the J gene end by 2 bases; junction bases not matched to a gene: 9. The CDR3 reads CASSSLGQLATDTQYF. The CDR3 DNA follows: TGTGCCAGCAGTTCCCTGGGACAGCTAGCCACAGATACGCAGTATTTT.

The gene calls are TRBV4-1 and TRBJ1-5; tentative D call: TRBD1 (5 bases). Trimming removed 2 bases at V and 4 bases at J, with 12 bases between. CDR3 length: 15 residues. Germline CDR1 is MGHRA and CDR2 is YSYEKL. The CDR3 nucleotides read TGCGCCAGCAGCCAACCAGGGCTCGGAAATCAGCCCCAGCATTTT. As protein: CASSQPGLGNQPQHF.

This clone showed up just a few times. This chain joins TRBV19 and TRBJ1-5; 7 bases fit TRBD1. CDR1 and CDR2 from the germline V gene are LNHDA and SQIVND (reference sequence). The CDR3 runs to 20 residues. The V segment lost 2 bases and the J segment 1 base; nucleotides outside the gene matches: 17. The CDR3 region has the DNA TGTGCCAGTAGTATATCACAGGGGCTCTCAGGGTTATTAAGCAATCAGCCCCAGCATTTT. It is translated as CASSISQGLSGLLSNQPQHF.

The genes are TRBV6-1 and TRBJ2-7; D not certain. From germline, CDR1 is MNHNS and CDR2 SASEGT. The CDR3 is 13 residues long. V lost 5 bases, J lost 3 bases, and 11 bases lay in between. The CDR3 loop is CASSLDTDYEQYV. The CDR3 DNA reads TGTGCCAGCAGTTTAGACACGGACTACGAGCAGTACGTC.

The chain is built from TRBV6-5 and TRBJ1-1; TRBD1 is a possible D gene (5 bases). The ends were cut back, 1 base at V and 6 bases at J, with 12 bases in the middle. The CDR3 spans 14 residues. CDR1 is MNHEY, CDR2 SVGAGI, per germline. CDR3 nucleotide sequence: TGTGCCAGCAGTTACTTTTCAGGGTCTGCTGAAGCTTTCTTT. Encoded protein: CASSYFSGSAEAFF.

CDR3 nucleotides: TGTGCCAGCAGTTTAGGTTTCTACAATGAGCAGTTCTTC. It translates to CASSLGFYNEQFF. The chain links TRBV27 to TRBJ2-1, with D unresolved. The CDR3 totals 13 residues. Germline loops: CDR1 MNHEY, CDR2 SMNVEV (reference sequence). V shed 2 bases and J shed 3 bases, with 5 bases lying between them.

Only one count was recorded for this clone. This chain joins TRBV6-6 and TRBJ2-2, with TRBD1 matching over 8 bases. This CDR3 comprises 16 residues. Germline CDR1 reads MNHNY; CDR2 reads SVGAGI (reference sequence). Unmatched junction bases numbered 2, after V lost 1 base and J lost 1 base. In nucleotides, the CDR3 is TGTGCCAGCAGTTACTTACAGGGGGGGAACACCGGGGAGCTGTTTTTT. Amino acids: CASSYLQGGNTGELFF.

This clone was observed a single time. CDR3 loop: CASSYLPGTDTQYF. CDR3 nucleotide sequence: TGTGCCAGCAGTTACCTTCCGGGCACAGATACGCAGTATTTT. J is TRBJ2-3 and V is TRBV6-5; D call uncertain. Germline CDR1 and CDR2: MNHEY and SVGAGI. Deletions cut 2 bases from V and 1 base from J, with 7 bases between. This CDR3 is 14 amino acids long.

The chain is built from TRBV27 and TRBJ1-5; D remains unclear. The V gene's germline CDR1 is MNHEY and CDR2 SMNVEV (reference sequence). CDR3 length: 15 amino acids. Deletions cut 0 bases from V and 2 bases from J, with 8 bases between. The CDR3 loop is CASSLSISGNQPQHF. CDR3 coding DNA: TGTGCCAGCAGTTTATCGATAAGCGGCAATCAGCCCCAGCATTTT.

The chain links TRBV10-3 to TRBJ1-2; 7 bases line up with TRBD1. V trimming: 4 bases; J trimming: 4 bases; junction bases outside the gene matches: 9. This CDR3 spans 15 amino acids. The V gene's germline CDR1 is ENHRY and CDR2 SYGVKD. In nucleotides, the CDR3 is TGTGCCATCAGTGCCACTGGACAGGCCCTCTATGGCTACACCTTC. Translating it yields CAISATGQALYGYTF.

This sequence joins TRBV30 and TRBJ1-6, with unresolved D. CDR1 is GTSNPN and CDR2 is SVGIG in the germline V gene (reference sequence). The ends were cut back, 0 bases at V and 5 bases at J, with 8 bases in the middle. The CDR3 is 14 amino acids. The CDR3 region has the DNA TGTGCCTGGAGTGTTGGTATTGATAATTCACCCCTCCACTTT. It yields the protein CAWSVGIDNSPLHF.

The CDR3 protein is CSVDLGRGRETQYF. For the CDR3, the DNA is TGCAGCGTTGATCTGGGAAGGGGGAGAGAGACCCAGTACTTC. The rearrangement uses TRBV29-1 and TRBJ2-5, with D perhaps TRBD1 (6 bases). Germline V CDR1 and CDR2: SQVTM, ANQGSEA. Trimming removed 3 bases at V and 4 bases at J, with 15 bases between. This CDR3 comprises 14 residues. Full variable domain (remainder filled in from reference TRBV29-1 and TRBJ2-5): SAVISQKPSRDICQRGTSLTIQCQVDSQVTMMFWYRQQPGQSLTLIATANQGSEATYESGFVIDKFPISRPNLTFSTLTVSNMSPEDSSIYLCSVDLGRGRETQYFGPGTRLLVL.

The rearrangement links TRBV5-4 to TRBJ1-3; D call uncertain. Trimming took off 0 bases at V and 5 bases at J, with 6 bases between the two ends. The CDR3 extends over 13 amino acids. Germline CDR1 reads SGHNT; CDR2 reads YYREEE (reference sequence). This CDR3 reads CASSLVDRNTIYF. CDR3 coding DNA: TGTGCCAGCAGCTTGGTCGACAGAAACACCATATATTTT.

This chain uses TRBV27 with TRBJ2-1; D remains ambiguous. In germline, CDR1 is MNHEY, CDR2 SMNVEV (reference sequence). V was pared by 6 bases and J by 0 bases, with 15 bases between. This CDR3 spans 16 amino acids. The CDR3 region is CASSPAVSRSYNEQFF. The DNA of the CDR3 is TGTGCCAGCAGCCCCGCAGTTAGTCGCTCCTACAATGAGCAGTTCTTC.

The rearrangement links TRBV5-6 to TRBJ1-2, with D maybe TRBD1 (5 bases). In germline, CDR1 is SGHDT, CDR2 YYEEEE. There are 12 residues in the CDR3. The ends were cut back, 4 bases at V and 6 bases at J, with 10 bases in the middle. The CDR3 protein is CASSGVGDGYTF. In nucleotides, the CDR3 is TGTGCCAGCAGCGGAGTGGGGGATGGCTACACCTTC.

This chain connects TRBV19 to TRBJ2-5, with D perhaps TRBD1 (5 bases). The DNA end is more similar to TRBJ2-7, so the J call may be wrong. This CDR3 comprises 13 residues. Per the germline V gene, CDR1 is LNHDA and CDR2 is SQIVND (reference sequence). The CDR3 DNA follows: TGTGCCAGTAGTCACAGGTCTGGGATCGAGCAGTACTTC. Protein: CASSHRSGIEQYF.

The genes are TRBV30 and TRBJ1-1; weak D call: TRBD1 (6 bases). The CDR3 consists of 12 residues. Germline V gene sequence: CDR1 GTSNPN, CDR2 SVGIG (reference sequence). The V end was cut by 4 bases, the J end by 11 bases, with 17 bases between. CDR3 sequence (DNA): TGTGCCTGGAAAGGACAGTGGCGCGAGGCTTTCTTT. As protein: CAWKGQWREAFF.

J is TRBJ2-2 and V is TRBV5-4; 9 nucleotides line up with TRBD2. The CDR3 is 16 residues long. Germline lookup yields CDR1 SGHNT and CDR2 YYREEE (reference sequence). V was clipped by 2 bases and J by 7 bases; unmatched bases: 9. CDR3 nucleotide sequence: TGTGCCAGCAGCTTAGCGGGAGGAGTAGTCGGCGGGGAGCTGTTTTTT. It is translated as CASSLAGGVVGGELFF. Full variable domain (remainder filled in from reference TRBV5-4 and TRBJ2-2): ETGVTQSPTHLIKTRGQQVTLRCSSQSGHNTVSWYQQALGQGPQFIFQYYREEENGRGNFPPRFSGLQFPNYSSELNVNALELDDSALYLCASSLAGGVVGGELFFGEGSRLTVL.

V usage is TRBV28 and J usage is TRBJ2-1; 7 bases are a match to TRBD2. Germline V CDR1 and CDR2: MDHEN, SYDVKM. V lost 0 bases to trimming and J lost 4 bases; unmatched junction nucleotides: 3. This CDR3 contains 15 residues. The CDR3 here is CASSLWGGLYNEQFF. The DNA for the CDR3 is TGTGCCAGCAGTTTATGGGGGGGGTTATACAATGAGCAGTTCTTC.

J is TRBJ1-5 and V is TRBV16, with D tentatively TRBD1 (5 bases). Germline CDR1 reads KGHSY; CDR2 reads FQNENV. V was cut by 6 bases and J by 7 bases, with 16 bases left in between. This CDR3 contains 14 residues. The CDR3 region has the DNA TGTGCCAGCAGTCTGACGACGGGGGGACAGCCCCAGCATTTT. Its translation is CASSLTTGGQPQHF. The entire variable domain, with the rest obtained from reference TRBV16 and TRBJ1-5, is as follows: GEEVAQTPKHLVRGEGQKAKLYCAPIKGHSYVFWYQQVLKNEFKFLISFQNENVFDETGMPKERFSAKCLPNSPCSLEIQATKLEDSAVYFCASSLTTGGQPQHFGDGTRLSIL.

CDR3 coding DNA: TGTGCCAGCAGCTTATCTTCTCAGCCCCAGCATTTT. The encoded protein is CASSLSSQPQHF. The genes are TRBV7-9 and TRBJ1-5; D is unresolved. Trimming left V 2 bases short and J 6 bases short, with 5 bases between. The CDR3 totals 12 residues. CDR1 is SEHNR and CDR2 is FQNEAQ in the germline V gene (reference sequence).

CDR3 sequence (DNA): TGTGCCACCAGCCAGGACGGCCTAGCGATTGAAAAACTGTTTTTT. Amino acid sequence: CATSQDGLAIEKLFF. This chain joins TRBV15 and TRBJ1-4; D is unresolved. CDR3 length: 15 amino acids. Between the trimmed V and J ends, which lost 5 bases and 7 bases, there was a span of 17 bases. Looked up from germline, CDR1 is LNHNV and CDR2 is YYDKDF (reference sequence).

The V and J genes are TRBV27 and TRBJ1-5; D ambiguous. The length of the CDR3 is 13 residues. Germline CDR1 is MNHEY and CDR2 is SMNVEV (reference sequence). V lost 6 bases and J lost 0, with 6 bases in between. CDR3 loop: CASSPDSNQPQHF. Written as DNA, the CDR3 is TGTGCCAGCAGCCCTGATAGCAATCAGCCCCAGCATTTT.

The genes are TRBV6-1 and TRBJ2-5, with 12 bases matching TRBD2. Per the germline V gene, CDR1 is MNHNS and CDR2 is SASEGT. The CDR3 sequence is 16 residues long. V shed 2 bases and J 2 bases; nucleotides not matched to a gene: 3. CDR3 protein: CASSELAGGPQETQYF. As DNA, the CDR3 is TGTGCCAGCAGTGAACTAGCGGGAGGGCCACAAGAGACCCAGTACTTC.

This clone came up once. V gene TRBV27 combines with J gene TRBJ1-4; weak D call: TRBD1 (5 bases). In germline, CDR1 is MNHEY, CDR2 SMNVEV (reference sequence). V was shortened by 6 bases and J by 8 bases, with 16 bases between the two germline ends. The CDR3 runs to 14 residues. In DNA form, the CDR3 reads TGTGCCAGCAGCCCGGGGGGTCTCGGCGAAAAACTGTTTTTT. Its translation is CASSPGGLGEKLFF.

J is TRBJ1-1 and V is TRBV6-5; 10 bases align to TRBD1. Germline V gene data show CDR1 as MNHEY and CDR2 as SVGAGI. The length of the CDR3 is 16 residues. The V gene end was trimmed by 2 bases and the J gene end by 11 bases; junction bases not matched to a gene: 14. The CDR3 sequence is CASSYTFSGTGVGAFF. CDR3 in DNA: TGTGCCAGCAGTTACACCTTTTCCGGGACAGGGGTCGGTGCTTTCTTT.

The V and J genes are TRBV6-5 and TRBJ2-1; the D is unclear. From germline, CDR1 is MNHEY and CDR2 SVGAGI. The length of the CDR3 is 14 residues. V was cut by 4 bases and J by 1 base, with 8 bases left in between. The CDR3 protein is CASSFSSSYNEQFF. CDR3 nucleotide sequence: TGTGCCAGCAGTTTTTCCTCTTCCTACAATGAGCAGTTCTTC.

The rearrangement links TRBV6-5 to TRBJ1-2, with 8 bases identical to TRBD1. Germline V gene sequence: CDR1 MNHEY, CDR2 SVGAGI. The V and J ends lost 8 bases and 1 base, in that order; junction bases with no gene match: 9. The length of the CDR3 is 15 residues. The CDR3 reads CASSASDRVNYGYTF. The DNA of the CDR3 is TGTGCCAGCTCCGCCTCGGACAGGGTTAACTATGGCTACACCTTC.

This sequence joins TRBV6-6 and TRBJ1-5; D gene unclear. The CDR3 runs 15 residues. V lost 2 bases and J lost 0, with 8 bases in between. Germline CDR1 reads MNHNY; CDR2 reads SVGAGI (reference sequence). The CDR3 region has the DNA TGTGCCAGCAGTTACGGCCAATATAGCAATCAGCCCCAGCATTTT. Translation gives CASSYGQYSNQPQHF.